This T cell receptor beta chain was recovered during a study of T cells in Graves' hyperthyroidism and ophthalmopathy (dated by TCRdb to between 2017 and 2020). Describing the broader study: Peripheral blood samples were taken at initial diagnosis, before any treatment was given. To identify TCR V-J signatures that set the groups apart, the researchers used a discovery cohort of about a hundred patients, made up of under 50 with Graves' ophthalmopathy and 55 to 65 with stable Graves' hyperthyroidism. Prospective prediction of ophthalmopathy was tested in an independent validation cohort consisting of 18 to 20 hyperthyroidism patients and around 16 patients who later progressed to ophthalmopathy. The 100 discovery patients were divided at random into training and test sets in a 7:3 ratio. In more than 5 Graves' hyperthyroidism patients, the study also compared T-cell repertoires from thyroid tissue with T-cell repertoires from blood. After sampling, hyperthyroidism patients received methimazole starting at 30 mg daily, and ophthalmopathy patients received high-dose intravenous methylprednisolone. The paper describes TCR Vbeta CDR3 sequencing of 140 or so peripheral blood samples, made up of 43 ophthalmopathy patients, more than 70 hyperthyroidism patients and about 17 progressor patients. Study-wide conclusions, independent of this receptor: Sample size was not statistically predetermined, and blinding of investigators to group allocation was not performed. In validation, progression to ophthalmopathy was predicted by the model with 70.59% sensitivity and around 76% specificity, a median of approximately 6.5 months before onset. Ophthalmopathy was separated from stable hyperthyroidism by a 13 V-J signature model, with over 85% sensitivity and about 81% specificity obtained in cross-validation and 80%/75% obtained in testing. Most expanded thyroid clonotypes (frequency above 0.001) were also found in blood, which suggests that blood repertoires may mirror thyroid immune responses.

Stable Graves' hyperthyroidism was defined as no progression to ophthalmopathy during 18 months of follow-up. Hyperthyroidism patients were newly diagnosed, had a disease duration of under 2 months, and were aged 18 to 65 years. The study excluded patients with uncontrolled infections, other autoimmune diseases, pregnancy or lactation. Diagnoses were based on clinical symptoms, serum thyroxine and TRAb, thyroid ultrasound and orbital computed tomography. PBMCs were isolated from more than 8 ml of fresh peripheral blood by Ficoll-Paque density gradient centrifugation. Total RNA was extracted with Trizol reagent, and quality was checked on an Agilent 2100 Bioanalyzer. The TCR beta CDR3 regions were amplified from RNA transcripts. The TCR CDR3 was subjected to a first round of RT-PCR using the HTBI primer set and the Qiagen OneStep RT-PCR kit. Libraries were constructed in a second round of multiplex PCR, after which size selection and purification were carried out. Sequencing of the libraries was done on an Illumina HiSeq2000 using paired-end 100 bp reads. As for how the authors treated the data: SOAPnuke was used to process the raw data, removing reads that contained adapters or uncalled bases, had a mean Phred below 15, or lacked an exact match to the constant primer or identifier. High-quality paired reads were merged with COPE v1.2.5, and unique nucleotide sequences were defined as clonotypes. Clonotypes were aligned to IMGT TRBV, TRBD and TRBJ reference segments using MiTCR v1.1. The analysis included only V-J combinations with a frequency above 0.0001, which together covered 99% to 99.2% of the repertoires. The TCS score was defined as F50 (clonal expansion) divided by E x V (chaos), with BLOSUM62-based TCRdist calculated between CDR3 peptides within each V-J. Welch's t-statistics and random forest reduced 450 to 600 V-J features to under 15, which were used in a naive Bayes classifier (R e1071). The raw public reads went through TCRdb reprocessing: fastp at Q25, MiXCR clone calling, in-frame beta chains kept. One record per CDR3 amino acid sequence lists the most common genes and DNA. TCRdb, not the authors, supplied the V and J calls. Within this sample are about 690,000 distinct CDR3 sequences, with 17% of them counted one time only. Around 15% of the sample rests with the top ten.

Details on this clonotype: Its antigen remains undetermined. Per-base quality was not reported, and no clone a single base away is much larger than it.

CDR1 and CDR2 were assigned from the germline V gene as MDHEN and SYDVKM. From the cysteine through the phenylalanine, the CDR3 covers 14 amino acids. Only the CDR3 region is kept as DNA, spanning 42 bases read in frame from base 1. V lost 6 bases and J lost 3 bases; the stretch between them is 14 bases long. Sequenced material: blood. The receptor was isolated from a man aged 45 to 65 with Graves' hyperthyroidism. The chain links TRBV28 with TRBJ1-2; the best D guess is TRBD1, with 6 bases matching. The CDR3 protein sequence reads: CASSSGTLDYGYTF. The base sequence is TGTGCCAGCAGCTCCGGGACACTCGACTATGGCTACACCTTC.